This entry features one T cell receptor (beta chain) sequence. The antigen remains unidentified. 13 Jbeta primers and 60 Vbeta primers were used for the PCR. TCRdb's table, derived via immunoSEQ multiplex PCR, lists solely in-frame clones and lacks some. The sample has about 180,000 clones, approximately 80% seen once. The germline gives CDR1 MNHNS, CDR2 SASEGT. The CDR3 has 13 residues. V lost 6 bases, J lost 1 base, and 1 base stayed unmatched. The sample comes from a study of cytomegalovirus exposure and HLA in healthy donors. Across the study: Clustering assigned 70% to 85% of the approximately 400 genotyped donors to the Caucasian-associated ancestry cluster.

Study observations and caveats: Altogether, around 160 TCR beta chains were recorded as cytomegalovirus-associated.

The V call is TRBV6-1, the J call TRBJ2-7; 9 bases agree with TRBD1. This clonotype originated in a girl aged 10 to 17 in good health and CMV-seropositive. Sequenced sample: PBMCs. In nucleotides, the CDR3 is TGTGCCAGCAGGGACAGGGGATCCTACGAGCAGTACTTC. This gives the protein CASRDRGSYEQYF.